The sequence of this T cell receptor beta chain was determined in a study of a mutant IDH1 vaccine in newly diagnosed glioma. Study at large: Treated patients had a mean age of approximately 40 years and a sex split that was roughly 62% male and roughly 40% female. Patients were pretreated with radiotherapy, temozolomide, or both, mostly both. Study results and limitations: Patients showed vaccine-induced immune responses at a rate of about 93%.

This CDR3 contains 16 residues. V lost 6 bases, J lost 2 bases, and 7 bases stayed unmatched. Looked up from germline, CDR1 is MNHNY and CDR2 is SVGAGI (reference sequence). This clone was recorded once. Its antigen is unknown. Regarding time point: week 35, safety follow-up. Doses of 300 ug of mutant IDH1 20-mer peptide were given with topical imiquimod. Each donor presented with a new WHO grade 3 or 4 astrocytoma that tested IDH1-mutant and showed ATRX loss. Profiled with immunoSEQ multiplex PCR; TCRdb holds only in-frame clones, not every one. The sample lists about 32,000 clones; approximately 80% were seen once.

This TCR was recovered from a woman between 18 and 29 years old with glioma. The chain has TRBV6-6 and TRBJ2-1; 10 positions agree with TRBD2. Sequenced here: PBMCs, sampled from a glioma patient whose treatment included an IDH1 peptide vaccine. This CDR3 reads CASSTRTSGAYNEQFF. As DNA, the CDR3 is TGTGCCAGCAGCACAAGGACTAGCGGCGCCTACAATGAGCAGTTCTTC.